This entry concerns a single T cell receptor beta chain. This sample stems from a study of blood T cell repertoires in COVID-19. Study details: Donors in the United States, Italy and Spain gave samples during acute or convalescent COVID-19. Nucleic acid was either cDNA or gDNA, and it came from T cells, B-cell-depleted T cells, or PBMCs.

In the original analysis: The assay estimated nucleated cells by amplifying reference gene primers. Sequencing used immunoSEQ multiplex PCR; TCRdb keeps in-frame clones, though not all of them. The DNA gave D and trimming, while V, J and clone size come from that table. The table has about 130,000 clones, 78% seen once. Germline lookup yields CDR1 MDHEN and CDR2 SYDVKM. This CDR3 has 13 residues. Trimming pared 7 bases from V and 8 bases from J, leaving 17 bases between. Sequencing used peripheral blood. This sequence joins TRBV28 and TRBJ1-2; D is unclear. The receptor was isolated from a man in his fifties or sixties who had recovered from COVID-19. The CDR3 is CASTVENRGGYTF. In DNA, the CDR3 is TGTGCCAGCACCGTCGAGAACCGGGGAGGCTACACCTTC.